The rows below give T cell receptor beta chains drawn from one sample of a study of radiotherapy plus CTLA-4 blockade in lung cancer. Some clones are missing from TCRdb's copy, which holds only in-frame ones; the method was immunoSEQ multiplex PCR. The repertoire holds some 110,000 clones, 70% to 85% seen once, with approximately 3.5% in the top ten. The material was peripheral blood, obtained from a patient treated with radiotherapy plus ipilimumab. All receptors derive from a human donor with non-small cell lung cancer that progressed on radiotherapy plus ipilimumab. Some clones in this sample may be carry-over from other donors' samples. CDR3s include the opening cysteine and the closing phenylalanine or tryptophan. A D gene is named only where the DNA matches it firmly. The size of a clone is reported for some rows only, either as once, few or many, or as a class for expanded clones.

CDR3 protein	CDR3 DNA	J gene	V gene	D gene	clone size
CASSLTGLVRPQHF	TGTGCCAGCAGTTTGACAGGGCTGGTCAGGCCCCAGCATTTT	TRBJ1-5	TRBV28	TRBD1	-
CASSFGLNQPQHF	TGCGCCAGCAGCTTTGGGCTCAATCAGCCCCAGCATTTT	TRBJ1-5	TRBV5-1	-	few
CASSSGPPYEQYF	TGTGCCAGCAGCTCGGGACCGCCCTACGAGCAGTACTTC	TRBJ2-7	TRBV7-9	-	few
CASSLTGLETQYF	TGTGCCAGCAGCCTGACAGGGTTAGAGACCCAGTACTTC	TRBJ2-5	TRBV7-9	TRBD1	-
CASSESLPDEAFF	TGTGCCAGCAGTGAAAGTCTTCCAGATGAAGCTTTCTTT	TRBJ1-1	TRBV2	-	many
CASMRTAYEQFF	TGTGCCAGCATGCGGACAGCGTATGAGCAGTTCTTC	TRBJ2-1	TRBV2	-	-
CASSSAVSYNEQFF	TGTGCCAGCAGCTCCGCGGTCTCCTACAATGAGCAGTTCTTC	TRBJ2-1	TRBV11-2	-	-
CASSHKGTGELFF	TGTGCCAGCAGCCACAAGGGCACCGGGGAGCTGTTTTTT	TRBJ2-2	TRBV7-9	-	-
CASSQGRDRSTDTQYF	TGTGCCAGCAGCCAAGGGCGGGACAGATCCACAGATACGCAGTATTTT	TRBJ2-3	TRBV4-2	-	-
CASSLGLSAVGETQYF	TGCGCCAGCAGCCTGGGACTTAGCGCGGTAGGAGAGACCCAGTACTTC	TRBJ2-5	TRBV5-1	-	-
CASSPFRSGQGFNSPLHF	TGTGCCAGCTCACCATTTCGCAGTGGACAGGGGTTTAATTCACCCCTCCACTTT	TRBJ1-6	TRBV18	TRBD1	-
CASSLQAGGQNTQYF	TGTGCCAGCAGCTTACAAGCGGGGGGGCAAAATACGCAGTATTTT	TRBJ2-3	TRBV7-3	TRBD2	once
CASSVSWAEDTGELFF	TGTGCCAGCAGCGTATCTTGGGCAGAAGACACCGGGGAGCTGTTTTTT	TRBJ2-2	TRBV9	-	-
CASSYSPSGNTIYF	TGTGCCAGCAGTTACTCACCCTCTGGAAACACCATATATTTT	TRBJ1-3	TRBV6-5	-	-
CASKLDRGPEETQYF	TGTGCCAGCAAACTAGACAGGGGTCCGGAAGAGACCCAGTACTTC	TRBJ2-5	TRBV2	TRBD1	-
CASSLTDYTGELFF	TGCGCCAGCAGCTTGACAGACTACACCGGGGAGCTGTTTTTT	TRBJ2-2	TRBV5-1	-	-
CATSRDAGRSLSGNTIYF	TGTGCCACCAGCAGAGATGCGGGCAGGTCCCTCTCTGGAAACACTATATATTTT	TRBJ1-3	TRBV15	-	-
CASSVSGDRGNEQFF	TGTGCCAGCAGCGTAAGTGGAGACAGGGGCAATGAGCAGTTCTTC	TRBJ2-1	TRBV9	TRBD1	few
CASRRNYGYTF	TGTGCCAGCAGGCGTAACTATGGCTACACCTTC	TRBJ1-2	TRBV7-2	-	-
CASSLDPRVDSPLHF	TGCGCCAGCAGCTTGGACCCGAGGGTAGATTCACCCCTCCACTTT	TRBJ1-6	TRBV5-1	-	-
CASSLPRGGEQFF	TGTGCCAGCAGCCTCCCTAGGGGGGGGGAGCAGTTCTTC	TRBJ2-1	TRBV7-2	-	-
CASSVRDRGDYGYTF	TGTGCCAGCAGCGTCCGGGACAGGGGGGACTATGGCTACACCTTC	TRBJ1-2	TRBV7-9	TRBD1	-
CASSSRADTQYF	TGTGCCAGCAGTTCAAGAGCAGATACGCAGTATTTT	TRBJ2-3	TRBV6-5	-	-
CASSEMEGQNYGYTF	TGTGCCAGCAGTGAGATGGAGGGACAGAACTATGGCTACACCTTC	TRBJ1-2	TRBV2	TRBD1	once
CASSQGTLGDTEAFF	TGTGCCAGCAGCCAGGGGACTCTCGGGGACACTGAAGCTTTCTTT	TRBJ1-1	TRBV13	-	-
CASSSPFGSYGYTF	TGTGCCAGCAGTTCCCCGTTCGGAAGCTATGGCTACACCTTC	TRBJ1-2	TRBV28	-	-
CASSLWVQSSGNTIYF	TGCGCCAGCAGCTTGTGGGTCCAAAGCTCTGGAAACACCATATATTTT	TRBJ1-3	TRBV5-1	-	-
CASSPREGYSGNTIYF	TGCGCCAGCAGCCCCAGGGAGGGCTACTCTGGAAACACCATATATTTT	TRBJ1-3	TRBV5-1	-	few
CASSTGPYSNQPQHF	TGTGCCAGTAGCACGGGGCCTTATAGCAATCAGCCCCAGCATTTT	TRBJ1-5	TRBV19	-	-
CASSVQVTLTDTQYF	TGTGCCAGCAGCGTACAGGTGACCCTCACAGATACGCAGTATTTT	TRBJ2-3	TRBV9	-	-
CASSQSAGGPNTGELFF	TGCGCCAGCAGCCAATCAGCAGGGGGGCCGAACACCGGGGAGCTGTTTTTT	TRBJ2-2	TRBV4-3	-	-